These 29 T cell receptor beta chains originate from one sample sequenced in a study of blood T cell repertoires in COVID-19. The table came from immunoSEQ multiplex PCR; TCRdb's copy has only in-frame clones and leaves some out. Altogether tens of thousands of clones are present, around 90% being singletons, with the ten largest covering around 1.7%. Sequencing used peripheral blood. The receptors derive from a woman aged 55-69 years with active COVID-19.

The chain links TRBV6-5 to TRBJ1-1, with a weak D call TRBD1 (6 bases). Germline assignment: CDR1 MNHEY and CDR2 SVGAGI. Trimming took off 5 bases at V and 2 bases at J, with 15 bases between the two ends. This CDR3 is 15 amino acids long. DNA for the CDR3: TGTGCCAGCAGTCCTCGACAGGTTGTAAACACTGAAGCTTTCTTT. Encoded protein: CASSPRQVVNTEAFF.

The V gene is TRBV6-5, the J gene TRBJ2-1; D unresolved. Germline CDR1 and CDR2: MNHEY and SVGAGI. The CDR3 covers 13 residues. Deletions cut 6 bases from V and 6 bases from J, with 12 bases between. The CDR3: CASRVDLPNEQFF. CDR3 sequence (DNA): TGTGCCAGCAGGGTTGACTTACCCAATGAGCAGTTCTTC.

The V call is TRBV5-1, the J call TRBJ1-1, with D perhaps matching TRBD1 (5 bases). The CDR3 runs 15 residues. The germline V and J ends were trimmed by 4 bases and 5 bases, with 18 bases remaining between them. Germline CDR1 reads SGHRS; CDR2 reads YFSETQ. As DNA, the CDR3 is TGCGCCAGCAGCACTCGGGGGTCGATGTGGACTGAAGCTTTCTTT. This translates into CASSTRGSMWTEAFF.

The chain combines TRBV2 with TRBJ1-5, with D tentatively TRBD1 (6 bases). Germline V gene data show CDR1 as SNHLY and CDR2 as FYNNEI. V lost 6 bases and J 3 bases, leaving 15 bases between the germline ends. CDR3 length: 15 residues. Here the CDR3 reads CASSLRRGANQPQHF. The CDR3 bases are TGTGCCAGCAGCCTCCGTCGGGGGGCCAATCAGCCCCAGCATTTT.

The rearrangement uses TRBV5-1 and TRBJ2-7; no clear D. This CDR3 spans 15 amino acids. Trimming left V 6 bases short and J 4 bases short, with 20 bases between. CDR1 is SGHRS, CDR2 YFSETQ, per germline. For the CDR3, the DNA is TGCGCCAGCACCCCAAGAGGCGATACTGGATACGAGCAGTACTTC. It encodes CASTPRGDTGYEQYF.

The gene calls are TRBV13 and TRBJ2-1; unclear D gene. V shed 5 bases and J shed 7 bases, with 15 bases lying between them. The length of the CDR3 is 14 residues. Germline CDR1 reads PRHDT; CDR2 reads FYEKMQ (reference sequence). The CDR3 protein is CASSPSDPWNEQFF. CDR3 sequence (DNA): TGTGCCAGCAGCCCCAGCGACCCCTGGAATGAGCAGTTCTTC.

The rearrangement links TRBV5-1 to TRBJ1-1; 9 bases line up with TRBD1. With 3 bases clipped from V and 0 bases from J, the junction kept 6 bases outside the gene matches. This CDR3 has 16 amino acids. CDR1 and CDR2 (germline): SGHRS, YFSETQ. CDR3 DNA: TGCGCCAGCAGCTACGGGACAGGGACCATGAACACTGAAGCTTTCTTT. Translated, it gives CASSYGTGTMNTEAFF.

This clone was counted between two and nine times. This rearrangement joins TRBV30 to TRBJ1-2; 7 bases align to TRBD1. The germline V gene encodes CDR1 GTSNPN and CDR2 SVGIG (reference sequence). Germline trimming cut 2 bases from V and 3 bases from J; bases unmatched to any gene: 6. CDR3 length: 14 residues. The CDR3 nucleotides are TGTGCCTGGAGTACCCCAGGGGGGTACTATGGCTACACCTTC. The encoded protein is CAWSTPGGYYGYTF.

The rearrangement uses TRBV29-1 and TRBJ2-2; 10 nucleotides match TRBD2. With 3 bases clipped from V and 8 bases from J, the junction kept 6 bases outside the gene matches. Germline V gives CDR1 SQVTM, CDR2 ANQGSEA. The CDR3 covers 14 residues. The CDR3 here is CSVEVGLASGELFF. The DNA for the CDR3 is TGCAGCGTTGAGGTGGGACTAGCGTCGGGGGAGCTGTTTTTT.

The rearrangement joins TRBV25-1 to TRBJ1-2, with D perhaps matching TRBD1 (5 bases). Trimming stripped 5 bases from V and 5 bases from J, with 12 bases between. Germline V CDR1 and CDR2: MGHDK, SYGVNS. The CDR3 length is 13 residues. CDR3 nucleotides: TGTGCCAGCAGTCCCCGGGGGGGTTATGGCTACACCTTC. It encodes CASSPRGGYGYTF.

CDR3 bases: TGTGCCAGCAGCTTGGGGTTTGGGGCGCTTTCACCCCTCCACTTT. Translating it yields CASSLGFGALSPLHF. The V call is TRBV7-9, the J call TRBJ1-6, with TRBD1 as a possible D gene (5 bases). The CDR3 sequence is 15 residues long. The V end lost 3 bases, the J end lost 9 bases, and 15 bases lay between the germline ends. Germline CDR1 reads SEHNR; CDR2 reads FQNEAQ (reference sequence).

The gene calls are TRBV9 and TRBJ2-7, with 11 bases identical to TRBD1. The CDR3 runs to 15 residues. V lost 7 bases to trimming and J lost 6 bases; unmatched junction nucleotides: 12. Per the germline V gene, CDR1 is SGDLS and CDR2 is YYNGEE. The CDR3 loop is CASAPWTGGSGEQYF. CDR3 DNA: TGTGCCAGCGCCCCTTGGACAGGGGGCTCGGGCGAGCAGTACTTC.

This clone was observed a single time. The rearrangement joins TRBV6-6 to TRBJ1-1, with a possible D match to TRBD1 (6 bases). This CDR3 contains 14 residues. Germline assignment: CDR1 MNHNY and CDR2 SVGAGI (reference sequence). Trimming removed 6 bases from V and 1 base from J, with 12 bases in between. CDR3 DNA sequence: TGTGCCAGCAGGCCGGGACAACGGAACACTGAAGCTTTCTTT. Encoded protein: CASRPGQRNTEAFF.

The chain recombines TRBV30 with TRBJ2-7, with D uncertain. In germline, CDR1 is GTSNPN, CDR2 SVGIG (reference sequence). V lost 3 bases, J lost 4 bases, and 7 bases lay in between. This CDR3 has 11 amino acids. The CDR3, as DNA: TGTGCCTGGAGCCTCCAGTACGAGCAGTACTTC. Its protein is CAWSLQYEQYF.

This chain joins TRBV19 and TRBJ2-7, with D possibly being TRBD1 (5 bases). Trimming took off 6 bases at V and 0 bases at J, with 15 bases between the two ends. Germline lookup yields CDR1 LNHDA and CDR2 SQIVND (reference sequence). The length of the CDR3 is 15 residues. The CDR3 bases are TGTGCCAGTAGACCGTCGTTTGGGGCCTCCTACGAGCAGTACTTC. Its protein is CASRPSFGASYEQYF.

The CDR3 coding sequence is TGCGCCAGCAGCCTTACCGGGACTAGCGGGACCGGACCGCAAGAGACCCAGTACTTC. Encoded protein: CASSLTGTSGTGPQETQYF. The chain combines TRBV5-1 with TRBJ2-5; 13 bases align to TRBD2. The CDR3 sequence is 19 residues long. Germline assignment: CDR1 SGHRS and CDR2 YFSETQ. Unmatched junction bases numbered 14, after V lost 4 bases and J lost 2 bases.

This clone was seen a few times. The CDR3 loop reads CAWSMVGFEQYF. Written as DNA, the CDR3 is TGTGCCTGGAGTATGGTCGGTTTTGAGCAGTACTTC. The chain combines TRBV30 with TRBJ2-7; D remains unclear. This CDR3 has 12 residues. Between the trimmed V and J ends, which lost 2 bases and 7 bases, there was a span of 12 bases. The germline gives CDR1 GTSNPN, CDR2 SVGIG (reference sequence).

The rearrangement links TRBV18 to TRBJ2-5; D unclear. Germline-derived CDR1 and CDR2 are KGHSH and LQKENI. The V end was cut by 2 bases, the J end by 9 bases, with 7 bases between. The CDR3 runs 11 residues. Written as DNA, the CDR3 is TGTGCCAGCTCACCAGCAGAAGCCCAGTACTTC. It encodes CASSPAEAQYF.

The chain employs TRBV5-4 and TRBJ2-5, with TRBD2 as a possible D gene (6 bases). Per the germline V gene, CDR1 is SGHNT and CDR2 is YYREEE (reference sequence). CDR3 length: 15 residues. V lost 4 bases and J lost 5, with 18 bases in between. CDR3 region: CASSLEGGPGETQYF. Written as DNA, the CDR3 is TGTGCCAGCAGCCTGGAAGGAGGGCCCGGGGAGACCCAGTACTTC.

The rearrangement joins TRBV12-3 or TRBV12-4 to TRBJ2-7, with 7 bases identical to TRBD2. V shed 2 bases, J shed 6 bases, and the junction held 4 bases outside the gene matches. This CDR3 comprises 13 residues. CDR3 nucleotides: TGTGCCAGCAGTTTACGGGGGGAGGCCGAGCAGTACTTC. Protein product: CASSLRGEAEQYF.

This chain joins TRBV7-9 and TRBJ2-7, with 7 positions matching TRBD2. This CDR3 comprises 15 residues. From germline, CDR1 is SEHNR and CDR2 FQNEAQ (reference sequence). J lost 3 bases, V lost 5 bases, and 10 bases had no gene match. CDR3 sequence reads: CASSLRMGGVYEQYF. The CDR3 DNA is TGTGCCAGCAGCCTTCGAATGGGAGGGGTCTACGAGCAGTACTTC.

As DNA, the CDR3 is TGTGCCAGCAGTTACGACAGCCAAAGGGGCGAGACCCAGTACTTC. This gives the protein CASSYDSQRGETQYF. The chain links TRBV28 to TRBJ2-5; possible D gene TRBD1, 5 bases. The germline V and J ends were trimmed by 4 bases and 5 bases, with 17 bases remaining between them. CDR1 and CDR2 (germline): MDHEN, SYDVKM. The CDR3 covers 15 residues. Based on the CDR3 plus reference TRBV28 and TRBJ2-5, the full variable domain is DVKVTQSSRYLVKRTGEKVFLECVQDMDHENMFWYRQDPGLGLRLIYFSYDVKMKEKGDIPEGYSVSREKKERFSLILESASTNQTSMYLCASSYDSQRGETQYFGPGTRLLVL.

This clone appeared a single time. One end of the junction fails to match germline, which may point to a read error. This chain connects TRBV6-1 to TRBJ2-1; D call uncertain. The germline CDR1 and CDR2 sequences are MNHNS and SASEGT. The CDR3 is 14 amino acids. As DNA, the CDR3 is TGTGCCAGCAGGGAAGGGCCCCTTTTCCATGAGCAGTTCTTC. Translating it yields CASREGPLFHEQFF.

J is TRBJ2-2 and V is TRBV5-1; possible D gene TRBD2, 6 bases. The CDR3 covers 13 residues. The V gene's germline CDR1 is SGHRS and CDR2 YFSETQ. V was pared by 0 bases and J by 12 bases, with 12 bases between. The CDR3 sequence: CASSLDLEGKLFF. CDR3 coding DNA: TGCGCCAGCAGCTTGGACTTGGAGGGGAAGCTGTTTTTT.

The chain combines TRBV28 with TRBJ2-3; 7 bases align to TRBD2. This CDR3 is built from 20 residues. Germline CDR1 MDHEN, CDR2 SYDVKM. Germline trimming cut 4 bases from V and 5 bases from J; bases unmatched to any gene: 24. The CDR3 loop reads CASSSTSVSVRVIPEDTQYF. In nucleotides, the CDR3 is TGTGCCAGCAGTTCAACTAGCGTTTCGGTTCGGGTAATTCCGGAAGATACGCAGTATTTT.

This clone was picked up one time. The chain carries TRBV6-6 and TRBJ1-1, with D unresolved. Germline V lookup: CDR1 MNHNY, CDR2 SVGAGI (reference sequence). The CDR3 loop spans 16 amino acids. Trimming shortened V by 6 bases and J by 1 base, and 18 bases separated the two germline ends. This CDR3 reads CASRPPGRDQNTEAFF. The CDR3 DNA reads as TGTGCCAGCAGGCCACCCGGGAGGGATCAGAACACTGAAGCTTTCTTT.

This chain joins TRBV28 and TRBJ2-2; TRBD2 might be the D (5 bases). With 6 bases removed from V and 4 bases from J, the gap between germline ends came to 6 bases. The CDR3 sequence is 12 residues long. From germline, CDR1 is MDHEN and CDR2 SYDVKM. The CDR3 DNA is TGTGCCAGCAGAACTAGCACCGGGGAGCTGTTTTTT. It yields the protein CASRTSTGELFF.

This clone came up once. This chain uses TRBV7-2 with TRBJ1-1; 10 nucleotides agree with TRBD1. CDR3 length equals 18 residues. CDR1 and CDR2 from the germline V gene are SGHTA and FQGNSA. V was pared by 2 bases and J by 1 base, with 10 bases of the junction left unmatched. CDR3 coding DNA: TGTGCCAGCAGCTTATGGACAGGGGGTCGTCTTGGGAACACTGAAGCTTTCTTT. Translating gives CASSLWTGGRLGNTEAFF. Variable domain in full (rest from reference TRBV7-2 and TRBJ1-1): GAGVSQSPSNKVTEKGKDVELRCDPISGHTALYWYRQSLGQGLEFLIYFQGNSAPDKSGLPSDRFSAERTGGSVSTLTIQRTQQEDSAVYLCASSLWTGGRLGNTEAFFGQGTRLTVV.

This clone was observed a single time. The CDR3 region has the DNA TGCAGTGCGAGTACAGGGGAAGCTTTCTTT. It codes for CSASTGEAFF. The gene calls are TRBV20-1 and TRBJ1-1, with a tentative D call TRBD1 (6 bases). CDR1 DFQATT and CDR2 SNEGSKA come from the germline V gene (reference sequence). The V end was cut by 6 bases, the J end by 8 bases, with 10 bases between. The CDR3 is 10 amino acids.